The clone carrying this T cell receptor (beta chain) occurred many times. MiXCR, applied by TCRdb to the reads, yields one record per CDR3 protein. The repertoire holds about 130,000 distinct CDR3 sequences, approximately 8.8% seen once, with around 9.1% in the top ten. These data come from a study of T cell repertoires in cytomegalovirus infection. The V gene's germline CDR1 is LNHDA and CDR2 SQIVND (reference sequence). Trimming took 5 bases from V and 8 from J, leaving 19 bases between them. The CDR3 extends over 15 amino acids. The chain couples TRBV19 to TRBJ2-1, with D perhaps matching TRBD2 (7 bases). This receptor was identified in a human donor in good health (CMV status not recorded). Some clones in this sample may be carry-over from other donors' samples. The sample comprised PBMCs. This CDR3 reads CASSSRRRGRDEQFF. CDR3 DNA: TGTGCCAGTAGTTCCCGGAGGCGGGGGCGTGATGAGCAGTTCTTC.